Listed here are 15 T cell receptor beta chains from one sample, sequenced in a study of T cell responses to AZD1222 COVID-19 vaccine. Method: immunoSEQ multiplex PCR; TCRdb's copy keeps in-frame clones and lacks some. The table shows approximately 80,000 clones, with about 85% occurring only once. Material: peripheral blood, obtained on day 0 of AZD1222 vaccination. The receptors derive from an adult in good health.

The rearrangement links TRBV7-3 to TRBJ1-1; D not resolved. This CDR3 contains 13 residues. CDR1 is SGHTA and CDR2 is FQGTGA in the germline V gene. V gave up 3 bases and J gave up 1 base, with 6 bases separating them. The CDR3 spells CASSFTQNTEAFF. The CDR3 bases are TGTGCCAGCAGCTTCACGCAGAACACTGAAGCTTTCTTT. The variable domain in full, with the rest retrieved from reference TRBV7-3 and TRBJ1-1, is GAGVSQTPSNKVTEKGKYVELRCDPISGHTALYWYRQSLGQGPEFLIYFQGTGAADDSGLPNDRFFAVRPEGSVSTLKIQRTERGDSAVYLCASSFTQNTEAFFGQGTRLTVV.

The V call is TRBV28, the J call TRBJ1-5, with D uncertain. The CDR3 runs to 12 residues. In germline, CDR1 is MDHEN, CDR2 SYDVKM. V was shortened by 0 bases and J by 6 bases, with 3 bases between the two germline ends. This CDR3 reads CASSLWVQPQHF. CDR3 bases: TGTGCCAGCAGTTTATGGGTTCAGCCCCAGCATTTT.

This chain joins TRBV18 and TRBJ1-2, with 7 positions matching TRBD1. V trimming: 0 bases; J trimming: 3 bases; junction bases outside the gene matches: 4. This CDR3 contains 15 residues. Germline V gene sequence: CDR1 KGHSH, CDR2 LQKENI. The CDR3 DNA reads TGTGCCAGCTCACCACCCGGGGGGACAGACTATGGCTACACCTTC. It codes for CASSPPGGTDYGYTF.

The chain carries TRBV6-1 and TRBJ1-5, with TRBD1 as a possible D gene (5 bases). Germline assignment: CDR1 MNHNS and CDR2 SASEGT. The V end lost 2 bases, the J end lost 2 bases, and 10 bases lay between the germline ends. The CDR3 is 15 amino acids. CDR3 DNA: TGTGCCAGCAGTGAACAACAGGCGGGCAATCAGCCCCAGCATTTT. It specifies CASSEQQAGNQPQHF.

The chain joins TRBV7-9 to TRBJ1-1; 10 nucleotides align to TRBD1. This CDR3 is 16 amino acids long. In germline, CDR1 is SEHNR, CDR2 FQNEAQ (reference sequence). The V gene end was trimmed by 7 bases and the J gene end by 7 bases; junction bases not matched to a gene: 15. CDR3 nucleotide sequence: TGTGCCAGCAACCCTAACTCCGGGACAGGGGCCGGTGAAGCTTTCTTT. It is translated as CASNPNSGTGAGEAFF.

The J gene is TRBJ1-1, the V gene TRBV2, with D perhaps matching TRBD1 (5 bases). The length of the CDR3 is 13 residues. Germline-derived CDR1 and CDR2 are SNHLY and FYNNEI. The V end lost 5 bases, the J end lost 1 base, and 8 bases lay between the germline ends. The CDR3 sequence: CASSLGGNTEAFF. The CDR3 DNA follows: TGTGCCAGCAGTCTCGGGGGGAACACTGAAGCTTTCTTT.

This clone was observed a few times. The chain joins TRBV6-5 to TRBJ1-3; D is ambiguous. V shed 0 bases and J shed 10 bases, with 16 bases lying between them. Germline V gene lookup returns CDR1 MNHEY and CDR2 SVGAGI. There are 15 residues in the CDR3. The CDR3 DNA reads TGTGCCAGCAGTTACTCTCGGGAGCGCCTCGGGACCATATATTTT. It yields the protein CASSYSRERLGTIYF.

The CDR3 reads CASSLDSFWGTGELFF. The CDR3 DNA sequence: TGTGCCAGCAGCTTGGACTCATTCTGGGGCACCGGGGAGCTGTTTTTT. The chain couples TRBV7-6 to TRBJ2-2, with a possible D match to TRBD2 (5 bases). Germline lookup yields CDR1 SGHVS and CDR2 FNYEAQ. V was trimmed by 3 bases and J by 4 bases, leaving 15 bases between them. CDR3 length: 16 residues.

The V and J genes are TRBV14 and TRBJ2-5, with TRBD2 identical over 8 bases. J was trimmed by 9 bases and V by 4 bases; bases with no gene match: 10. CDR3 length equals 14 residues. Per the germline V gene, CDR1 is SGHDN and CDR2 is FVKESK. The CDR3 is CASSPLGAGVSQYF. Written as DNA, the CDR3 is TGTGCCAGCAGCCCGTTAGGAGCGGGAGTGTCCCAGTACTTC.

The J gene is TRBJ1-1, the V gene TRBV3-1 (or the pseudogene TRBV3-2), with a weak D call TRBD1 (6 bases). The CDR3 is 12 amino acids. V was shortened by 2 bases and J by 10 bases, with 11 bases between the two germline ends. CDR1 and CDR2 (germline): LGHDT, YNNKEL (reference sequence). The CDR3 sequence: CASSQQQGGAFF. CDR3 coding DNA: TGTGCCAGCAGCCAACAGCAAGGGGGAGCTTTCTTT.

This clone has more than one count but fewer than ten. The CDR3 bases are TGTGCCAGCAGTTTACCCCTGTTGGGTTCGCGGGAGGCTTTCTTT. It is translated as CASSLPLLGSREAFF. V and J are TRBV28 and TRBJ1-1; no firm D call. V dropped 2 bases and J dropped 11 bases, with 21 bases sitting between them. The CDR3 is 15 residues long. The V gene's germline CDR1 is MDHEN and CDR2 SYDVKM.

The J gene is TRBJ1-5, the V gene TRBV9; D remains ambiguous. Germline values: CDR1 SGDLS, CDR2 YYNGEE. The CDR3 is made up of 15 amino acids. Trimming pared 3 bases from V and 1 base from J, leaving 11 bases between. The chain's CDR3 is CASSGSDESNQPQHF. In nucleotides, the CDR3 is TGTGCCAGCAGCGGATCCGACGAGAGCAATCAGCCCCAGCATTTT.

The J gene is TRBJ1-6, the V gene TRBV6-1; D call uncertain. Per the germline V gene, CDR1 is MNHNS and CDR2 is SASEGT. CDR3 length: 16 residues. Trimming pared 3 bases from V and 1 base from J, leaving 10 bases between. The CDR3: CASSEVGPSYNSPLHF. In DNA, the CDR3 is TGTGCCAGCAGTGAGGTCGGGCCATCCTATAATTCACCCCTCCACTTT.

The chain recombines TRBV4-3 with TRBJ2-7; perhaps TRBD1 as D (6 bases). The CDR3 contains 15 residues. Germline CDR1 LGHNA, CDR2 YSLEER. Trimming took 0 bases from V and 3 from J, leaving 12 bases between them. The CDR3 reads CASSQDLGTLYEQYF. The CDR3 region has the DNA TGCGCCAGCAGCCAAGATTTGGGGACACTCTACGAGCAGTACTTC.

The chain uses TRBV3-1 (or the pseudogene TRBV3-2) and TRBJ1-3; D may be TRBD1 (6 bases). The V and J ends lost 1 base and 0 bases respectively, with 22 bases between them. Germline-derived CDR1 and CDR2 are LGHDT and YNNKEL (reference sequence). This CDR3 is built from 20 residues. CDR3 DNA: TGTGCCAGCAGCCAAGGAATAGTTACGGCAGGGGCGCTCTCTGGAAACACCATATATTTT. Amino acids: CASSQGIVTAGALSGNTIYF.